This TCR beta chain is from a study of tissue T cells after allogeneic stem cell transplantation. Notes on the study in general: Anatomically similar tissues had similar TCR repertoires within each patient.

The table came from immunoSEQ multiplex PCR; TCRdb's copy has only in-frame clones and leaves some out. The top ten clones hold about 12% of a sample with under 2,000 clones, 70% to 75% of them seen once. On this clone itself: Its antigen remains unknown.

CDR3 length: 16 amino acids. V lost 4 bases and J lost 7; bases outside the gene matches: 13. Germline V gives CDR1 KGHSH, CDR2 LQKENI. This specimen was esophagus tissue, taken at autopsy. The sequence was collected from a woman between 18 and 55 years old with breast cancer. This chain connects TRBV18 to TRBJ2-5; 9 bases map to TRBD2. In DNA form, the CDR3 reads TGTGCCAGCTCACAAAGCCCGGGACTAGCATATGGGACCCAGTACTTC. This translates into CASSQSPGLAYGTQYF.